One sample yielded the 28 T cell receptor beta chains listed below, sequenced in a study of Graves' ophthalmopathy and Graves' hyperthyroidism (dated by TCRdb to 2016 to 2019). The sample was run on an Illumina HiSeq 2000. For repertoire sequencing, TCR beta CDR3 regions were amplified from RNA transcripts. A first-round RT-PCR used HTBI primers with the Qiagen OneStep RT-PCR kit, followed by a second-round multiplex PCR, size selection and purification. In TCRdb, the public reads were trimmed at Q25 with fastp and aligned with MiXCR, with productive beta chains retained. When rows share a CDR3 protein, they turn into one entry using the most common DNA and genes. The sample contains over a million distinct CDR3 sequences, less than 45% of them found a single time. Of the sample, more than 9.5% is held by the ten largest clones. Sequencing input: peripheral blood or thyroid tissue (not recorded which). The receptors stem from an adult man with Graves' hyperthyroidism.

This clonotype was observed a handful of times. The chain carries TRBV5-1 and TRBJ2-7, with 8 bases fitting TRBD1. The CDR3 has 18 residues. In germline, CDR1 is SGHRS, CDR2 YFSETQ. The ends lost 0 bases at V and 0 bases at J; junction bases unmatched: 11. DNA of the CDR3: TGCGCCAGCAGCTTGGGTAGACAGGGGCCCGCAAGCTCCTACGAGCAGTACTTC. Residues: CASSLGRQGPASSYEQYF.

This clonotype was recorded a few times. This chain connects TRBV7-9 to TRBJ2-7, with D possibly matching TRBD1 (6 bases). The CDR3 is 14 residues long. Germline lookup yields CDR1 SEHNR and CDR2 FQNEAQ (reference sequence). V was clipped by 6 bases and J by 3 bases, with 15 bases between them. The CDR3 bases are TGTGCCAGCAGGCTGGCCGGACAGAACTACGAGCAGTACTTC. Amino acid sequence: CASRLAGQNYEQYF. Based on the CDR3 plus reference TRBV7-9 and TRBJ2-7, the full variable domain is DTGVSQNPRHKITKRGQNVTFRCDPISEHNRLYWYRQTLGQGPEFLTYFQNEAQLEKSRLLSDRFSAERPKGSFSTLEIQRTEQGDSAMYLCASRLAGQNYEQYFGPGTRLTVT.

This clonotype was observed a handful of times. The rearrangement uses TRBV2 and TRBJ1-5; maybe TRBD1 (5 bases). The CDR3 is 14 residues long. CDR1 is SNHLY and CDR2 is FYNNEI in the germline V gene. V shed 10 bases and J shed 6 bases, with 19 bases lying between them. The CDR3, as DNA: TGTGCCACCAAGGGGCATGGGGAAGGTCAGCCCCAGCATTTT. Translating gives CATKGHGEGQPQHF.

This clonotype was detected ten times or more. The CDR3 loop is CASRRSNQPQHF. CDR3 in DNA: TGTGCCAGCAGGCGGAGCAATCAGCCCCAGCATTTT. The gene calls are TRBV12-3 or TRBV12-4 and TRBJ1-5; D not resolved. V shed 6 bases and J shed 1 base, with 4 bases lying between them. The CDR3 spans 12 residues.

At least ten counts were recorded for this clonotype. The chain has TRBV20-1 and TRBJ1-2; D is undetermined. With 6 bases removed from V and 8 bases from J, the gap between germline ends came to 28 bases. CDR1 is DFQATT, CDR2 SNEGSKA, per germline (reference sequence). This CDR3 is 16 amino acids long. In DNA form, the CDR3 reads TGCAGTGCCCCACGTTCGGGGTTAGGAGAACTATGGGGCTACACCTTC. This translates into CSAPRSGLGELWGYTF.

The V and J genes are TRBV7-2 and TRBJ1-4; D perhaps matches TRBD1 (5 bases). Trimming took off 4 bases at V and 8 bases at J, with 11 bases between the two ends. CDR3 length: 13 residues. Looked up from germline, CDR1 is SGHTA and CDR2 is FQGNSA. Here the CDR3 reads CASSWGLGEKLFF. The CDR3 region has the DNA TGTGCCAGCAGCTGGGGACTAGGGGAAAAACTGTTTTTT.

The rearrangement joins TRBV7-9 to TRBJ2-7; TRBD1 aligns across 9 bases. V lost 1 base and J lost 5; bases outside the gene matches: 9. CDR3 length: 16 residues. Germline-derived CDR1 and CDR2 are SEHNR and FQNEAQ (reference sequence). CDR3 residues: CASSLGYSRTGDEQYF. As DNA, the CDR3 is TGTGCCAGCAGCTTAGGGTATTCGCGGACAGGGGACGAGCAGTACTTC.

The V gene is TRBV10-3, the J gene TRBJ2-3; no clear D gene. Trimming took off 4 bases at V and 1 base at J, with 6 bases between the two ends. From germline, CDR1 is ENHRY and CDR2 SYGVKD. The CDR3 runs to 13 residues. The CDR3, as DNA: TGTGCCATCAGTGTCTCGGGCACAGATACGCAGTATTTT. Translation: CAISVSGTDTQYF.

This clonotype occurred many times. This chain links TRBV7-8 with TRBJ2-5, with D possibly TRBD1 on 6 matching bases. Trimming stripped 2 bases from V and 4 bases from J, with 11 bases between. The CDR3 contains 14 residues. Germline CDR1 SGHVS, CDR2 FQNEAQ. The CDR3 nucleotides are TGTGCCAGCAGCTTACCGGGACACATAGAGACCCAGTACTTC. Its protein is CASSLPGHIETQYF.

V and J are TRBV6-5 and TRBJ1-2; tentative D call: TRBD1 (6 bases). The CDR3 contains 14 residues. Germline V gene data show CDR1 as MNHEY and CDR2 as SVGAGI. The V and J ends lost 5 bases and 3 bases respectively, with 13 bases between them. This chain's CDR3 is CASSVGALDYGYTF. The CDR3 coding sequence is TGTGCCAGCAGTGTGGGGGCCCTCGACTATGGCTACACCTTC.

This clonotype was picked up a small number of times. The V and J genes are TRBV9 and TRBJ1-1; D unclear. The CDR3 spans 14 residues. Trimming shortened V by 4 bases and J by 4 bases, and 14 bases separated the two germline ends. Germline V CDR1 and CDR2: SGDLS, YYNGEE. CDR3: CASSQLRVGTEAFF. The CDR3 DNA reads TGTGCCAGCAGCCAACTGCGGGTTGGCACTGAAGCTTTCTTT.

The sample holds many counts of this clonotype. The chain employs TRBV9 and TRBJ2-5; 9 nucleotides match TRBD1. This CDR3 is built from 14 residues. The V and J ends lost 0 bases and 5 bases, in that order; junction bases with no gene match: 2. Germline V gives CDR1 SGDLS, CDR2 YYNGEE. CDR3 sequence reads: CASSVGDRVETQYF. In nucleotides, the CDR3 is TGTGCCAGCAGCGTAGGGGACAGGGTGGAGACCCAGTACTTC.

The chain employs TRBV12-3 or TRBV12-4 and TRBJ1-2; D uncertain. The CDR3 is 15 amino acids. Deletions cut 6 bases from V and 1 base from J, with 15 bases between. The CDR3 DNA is TGTGCCAGCAGCTTCGGGGAATTCGTTAACTATGGCTACACCTTC. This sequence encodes CASSFGEFVNYGYTF.

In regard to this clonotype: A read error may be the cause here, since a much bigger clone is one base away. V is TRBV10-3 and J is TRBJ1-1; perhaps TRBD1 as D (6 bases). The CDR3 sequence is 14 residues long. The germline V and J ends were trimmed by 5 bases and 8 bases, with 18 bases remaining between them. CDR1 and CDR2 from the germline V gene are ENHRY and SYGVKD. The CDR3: CAISSGTLPREAFF. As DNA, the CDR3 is TGTGCCATCAGTTCCGGGACACTGCCGAGGGAAGCTTTCTTT.

The CDR3 DNA reads as TGCAGCGAAGACGGGTGGAACACTGAAGCTTTCTTT. This sequence encodes CSEDGWNTEAFF. The V and J genes are TRBV29-1 and TRBJ1-1; no firm D call. The V gene lost 7 bases and the J gene lost 1 base, with 10 bases spanning the gap. This CDR3 spans 12 amino acids. Germline CDR1 and CDR2: SQVTM and ANQGSEA.

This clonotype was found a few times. CDR3 protein: CASSVNSGRSYEQYF. Written as DNA, the CDR3 is TGTGCCAGCAGCGTAAATTCGGGCAGGAGTTACGAGCAGTACTTC. This rearrangement joins TRBV9 to TRBJ2-7; D unclear. The germline V gene encodes CDR1 SGDLS and CDR2 YYNGEE. CDR3 length: 15 residues. V lost 1 base and J lost 4, with 15 bases in between.

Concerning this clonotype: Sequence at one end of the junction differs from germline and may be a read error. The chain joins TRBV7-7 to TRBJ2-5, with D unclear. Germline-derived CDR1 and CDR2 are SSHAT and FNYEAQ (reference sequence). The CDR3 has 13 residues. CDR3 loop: CASSFQPQETQYF. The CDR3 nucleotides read TGTGCTAGCAGCTTCCAGCCACAAGAGACCCAGTACTTC.

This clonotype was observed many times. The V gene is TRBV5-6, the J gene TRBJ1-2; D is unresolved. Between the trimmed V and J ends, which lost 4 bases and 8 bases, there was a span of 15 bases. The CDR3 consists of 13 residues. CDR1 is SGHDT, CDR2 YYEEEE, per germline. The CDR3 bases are TGTGCCAGCAGCACCGGGCAGAAATTGGGCTACACCTTC. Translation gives CASSTGQKLGYTF. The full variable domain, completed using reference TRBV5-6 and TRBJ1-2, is DAGVTQSPTHLIKTRGQQVTLRCSPKSGHDTVSWYQQALGQGPQFIFQYYEEEERQRGNFPDRFSGHQFPNYSSELNVNALLLGDSALYLCASSTGQKLGYTFGSGTRLTVV.

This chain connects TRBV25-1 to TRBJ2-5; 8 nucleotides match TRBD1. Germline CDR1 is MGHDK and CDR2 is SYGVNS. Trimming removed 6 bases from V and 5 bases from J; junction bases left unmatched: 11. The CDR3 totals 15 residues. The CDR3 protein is CASSLSPGGGETQYF. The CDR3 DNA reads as TGTGCCAGCAGCTTATCACCAGGGGGCGGGGAGACCCAGTACTTC.

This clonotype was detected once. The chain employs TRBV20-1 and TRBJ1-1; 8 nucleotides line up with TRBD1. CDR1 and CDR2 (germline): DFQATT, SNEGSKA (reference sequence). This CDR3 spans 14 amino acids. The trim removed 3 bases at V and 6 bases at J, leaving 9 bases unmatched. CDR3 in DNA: TGCAGTGCTAGGCTTCCGGACAGGGCCCCTGAAGCTTTCTTT. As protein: CSARLPDRAPEAFF.

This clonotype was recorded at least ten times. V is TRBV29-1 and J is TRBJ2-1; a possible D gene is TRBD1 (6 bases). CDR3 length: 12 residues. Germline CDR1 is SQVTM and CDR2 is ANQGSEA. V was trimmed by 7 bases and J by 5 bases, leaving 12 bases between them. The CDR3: CSARTANNEQFF. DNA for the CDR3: TGCAGCGCGAGGACAGCTAACAATGAGCAGTTCTTC.

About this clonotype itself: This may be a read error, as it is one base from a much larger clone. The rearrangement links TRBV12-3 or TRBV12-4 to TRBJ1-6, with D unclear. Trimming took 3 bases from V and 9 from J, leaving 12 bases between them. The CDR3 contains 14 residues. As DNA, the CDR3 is TGTGCCAGCAGTTTCGCGACCAGCGGTTCACCCCTCCACTTT. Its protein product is CASSFATSGSPLHF.

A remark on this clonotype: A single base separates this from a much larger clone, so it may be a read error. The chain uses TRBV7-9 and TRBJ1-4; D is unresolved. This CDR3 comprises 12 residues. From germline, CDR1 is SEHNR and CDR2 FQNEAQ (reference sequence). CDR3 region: CASGGSQEKLSF. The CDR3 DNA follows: TGTGCCAGCGGAGGGTCTCAAGAAAAACTGTCTTTT.

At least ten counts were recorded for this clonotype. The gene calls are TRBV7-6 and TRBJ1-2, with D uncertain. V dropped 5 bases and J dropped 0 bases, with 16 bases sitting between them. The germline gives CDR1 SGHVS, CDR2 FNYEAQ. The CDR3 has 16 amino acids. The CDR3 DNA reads TGTGCCAGCAGCCCCCTCGGAGGCGAGGCTAACTATGGCTACACCTTC. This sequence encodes CASSPLGGEANYGYTF.

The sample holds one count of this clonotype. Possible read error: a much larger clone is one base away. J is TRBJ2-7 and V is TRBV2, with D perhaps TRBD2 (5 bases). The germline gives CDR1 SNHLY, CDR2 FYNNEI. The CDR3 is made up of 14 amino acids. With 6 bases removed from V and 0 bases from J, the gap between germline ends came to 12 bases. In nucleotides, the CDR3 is TGTGCCAGCAGGCGACGGGGAATCTCCTACGAGCAGTACTTC. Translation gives CASRRRGISYEQYF.

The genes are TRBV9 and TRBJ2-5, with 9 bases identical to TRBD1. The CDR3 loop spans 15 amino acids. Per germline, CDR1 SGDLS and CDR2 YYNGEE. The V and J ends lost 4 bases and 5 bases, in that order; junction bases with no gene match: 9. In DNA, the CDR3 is TGTGCCAGCAGCAAACGGGACAGGGCGCCCGAGACCCAGTACTTC. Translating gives CASSKRDRAPETQYF.

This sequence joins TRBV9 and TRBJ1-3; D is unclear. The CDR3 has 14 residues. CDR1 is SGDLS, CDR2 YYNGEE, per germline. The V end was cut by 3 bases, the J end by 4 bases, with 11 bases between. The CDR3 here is CASSDMGLGNTIYF. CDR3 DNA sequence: TGTGCCAGCAGCGACATGGGTCTAGGAAACACCATATATTTT. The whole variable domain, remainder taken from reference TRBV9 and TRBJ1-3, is DSGVTQTPKHLITATGQRVTLRCSPRSGDLSVYWYQQSLDQGLQFLIQYYNGEERAKGNILERFSAQQFPDLHSELNLSSLELGDSALYFCASSDMGLGNTIYFGEGSWLTVV.

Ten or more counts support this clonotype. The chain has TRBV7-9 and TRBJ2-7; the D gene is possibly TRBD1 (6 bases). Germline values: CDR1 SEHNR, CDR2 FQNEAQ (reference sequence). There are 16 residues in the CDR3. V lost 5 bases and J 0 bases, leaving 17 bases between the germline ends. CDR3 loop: CASSLGPRGSSYEQYF. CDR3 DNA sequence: TGTGCCAGCAGCCTAGGTCCCAGGGGAAGCTCCTACGAGCAGTACTTC.